This T cell receptor (beta chain) is drawn from a study of CXCR3-negative and CXCR3-positive naive CD8 T cells (dated by TCRdb to the late 2010s). For the wider study: Around 140 million TRB reads were obtained in total, roughly 1.5 +/- 0.3 million reads per library. Data from about 12 donors, pooled across two independent experiments, went into the diversity and physicochemical repertoire analyses. Naive subsets from five or six donors and memory cells from 3 donors were included in the TRBV-TRBJ cluster analysis.

Reads for this sample came from a NextSeq 550. The Human TCR Profiling Kit (MiLaboratory) was used to make UMI-labeled 5' RACE TRB cDNA libraries. The full amount of extracted RNA was used for cDNA synthesis, and the full amount of resulting cDNA was used for PCR amplification. The libraries were made side by side, with each library going through the same number of PCR cycles. Per the source publication's procedure: MIGEC and MiXCR extracted about 48,000 +/- 9,800 unique UMI-labeled TRB cDNA molecules per library, requiring at least two reads per UMI. On average, about 40,000 +/- 10,000 functional in-frame TRB CDR3 nucleotide clonotypes lacking stop codons were found per library. After downsampling to 5000 UMI-labeled TRB molecules per sample, diversity metrics, including normalized Shannon-Wiener and Chao1, were computed in VDJtools. Clonotype-size-weighted physicochemical properties of the central five CDR3 residues (interaction energy, strength, volume and Kidera factor 4) were computed in VDJtools. TCRdb reprocessed the reads, reporting each CDR3 protein sequence once and no DNA. These V and J calls are TCRdb output, not the study's own analysis. The table for this sample lists 55,000 to 70,000 distinct CDR3 sequences. The ten largest clonotypes hold 0.55% to 0.85% of the sample.

The CDR3 spans 19 residues, from the cysteine through the phenylalanine. The DNA is unrecorded. The germline V gene specifies MGHRA as CDR1 and YSYEKL as CDR2. Comments on this clonotype: The specificity of this receptor is unknown.

For every CD8+ T cell subset, 300,000 cells were flow-sorted straight into RLT lysis buffer, and each subset was sorted in triplicate. To keep memory contaminants out, a stringent definition of naive CD8+ T cells was applied: CD45RO-CCR7+CD27+CD95-. Peripheral blood mononuclear cells were isolated from buffy coats by standard density gradient centrifugation. Naive CXCR3-negative and CXCR3-positive CD8+ T cells were flow-sorted on a FACSAria III. An RNeasy Mini Kit was used to extract total RNA from the sorted cells. The investigation overall reported the following: Compared with CXCR3-negative naive cells, CXCR3-positive naive cells had TRB CDR3s with higher hydrophobicity (lower Kidera factor 4), lower energy, and higher strength and volume indices. Freshly isolated PBMCs were used for most assays because CXCR3 expression went down partially after cryopreservation. Both naive subsets had comparably high repertoire diversity, while memory CD8+ T cells had much lower repertoire diversity. Naive CXCR3-negative and CXCR3-positive cells from the same donor showed similar TRBV-TRBJ usage, whereas memory cells showed distinct patterns. Because surface CD5, which is linked to self-reactivity in mice, was comparable between the naive subsets, TCR interaction strength was also inferred from TRB CDR3 physicochemical properties.

The V and J genes are TRBV4-1 and TRBJ1-1; as DNA is missing, the TRBD1 call by TCRdb cannot be tested. The sequenced material came from naive CXCR3+ CD8+ T cells from blood. This sample's cell subset or site label indicates: CD45RO-CCR7+CD27+CD95- naive CD8+ T cells expressing CXCR3 (TNR3+). This TCR was sampled from a human donor in good health. Some clones in this sample may be carry-over from other donors' samples. This receptor carries the CDR3 CASSQVRQGPPVSNTEAFF.